What follows describes a single T cell receptor (beta chain). The sample belongs to a study of cytomegalovirus exposure and HLA in healthy donors. Use of 60 Vbeta and 13 Jbeta primers characterized the PCR. TCRdb's table, derived via immunoSEQ multiplex PCR, lists solely in-frame clones and lacks some. The table records about 150,000 clones, around four fifths of them present only once. What was sequenced was PBMCs. This receptor was identified in a boy between 2 and 10 years old in good health and CMV-seronegative.

The CDR3 sequence: CASSDRGSKDTQYF. The CDR3 DNA is TGTGCCAGCAGCGACAGGGGAAGTAAGGATACGCAGTATTTT. The chain carries TRBV5-6 and TRBJ2-3; 8 nucleotides match TRBD1. From germline, CDR1 is SGHDT and CDR2 YYEEEE. V shed 4 bases, J shed 6 bases, and the junction held 7 bases outside the gene matches. The CDR3 extends over 14 amino acids.